One and the same sample provided the 10 T cell receptor beta chains below, sequenced in a study of shared clonotypes between healthy human individuals. Some clones are missing from TCRdb's copy, which holds only in-frame ones; the method was immunoSEQ multiplex PCR. The sample includes some 600,000 clones, approximately 96% of them seen just once. Cells designated naive CD8 were CD45RO-negative and were positively selected for CCR7, with terminally differentiated effector memory CD45RA+ cells excluded. The sample was naive CD8+ T cells sorted from blood. All receptors derive from a woman younger than 45 in good health.

This chain connects TRBV14 to TRBJ1-2; 7 nucleotides match TRBD1. This CDR3 contains 18 residues. The V gene's germline CDR1 is SGHDN and CDR2 FVKESK. Trimming removed 9 bases from V and 4 bases from J; junction bases left unmatched: 23. The CDR3 nucleotides are TGTGCCAGATCCGGGGGGTGGACTCAGGACAGGATCTTCTATGGCTACACCTTC. The encoded protein is CARSGGWTQDRIFYGYTF.

The chain uses TRBV4-2 and TRBJ1-1, with unresolved D. The V and J ends lost 1 base and 5 bases respectively, with 11 bases between them. Looked up from germline, CDR1 is LGHNA and CDR2 is YNFKEQ. This CDR3 comprises 14 residues. The CDR3, as DNA: TGTGCCAGCAGCCAAGTGGCCGACGGGACTGAAGCTTTCTTT. It translates to CASSQVADGTEAFF.

This chain joins TRBV6-5 and TRBJ2-7; no reliable D call. Germline CDR1 is MNHEY and CDR2 is SVGAGI. Trimming shortened V by 5 bases and J by 3 bases, and 2 bases separated the two germline ends. The CDR3 totals 10 residues. DNA for the CDR3: TGTGCCAGCAGTGACTACGAGCAGTACTTC. The encoded protein is CASSDYEQYF.

The table lists this clone with a count of one. V is TRBV27 and J is TRBJ2-7; D gene uncertain. The length of the CDR3 is 15 residues. Trimming cost V 1 base and J 5 bases, with 15 bases left between them. CDR1 MNHEY and CDR2 SMNVEV come from the germline V gene (reference sequence). The CDR3 is CASSLLPAQRNEQYF. CDR3 bases: TGTGCCAGCAGTTTATTGCCCGCCCAACGCAACGAGCAGTACTTC.

This clone occurred a few times. V usage is TRBV14 and J usage is TRBJ1-2, with D tentatively TRBD1 (5 bases). Trimming stripped 4 bases from V and 4 bases from J, with 10 bases between. The CDR3 spans 13 residues. CDR1 and CDR2 (germline): SGHDN, FVKESK. CDR3 sequence: CASSLQGVYGYTF. CDR3 nucleotides: TGTGCCAGCAGCCTTCAGGGTGTCTATGGCTACACCTTC.

This chain connects TRBV21-1 to TRBJ2-5; whether TRBD2, the table's D call, matches the DNA was not checked. TRBV21-1 represents a pseudogene. CDR3 length: 14 residues. The DNA of the CDR3 is TGTGCCAGCAAAACCTGGACTAGCCTAGAGACCCAGTACTTC. Its protein product is CASKTWTSLETQYF.

The rearrangement links TRBV27 to TRBJ2-1, with D possibly TRBD1 on 6 matching bases. CDR1 MNHEY and CDR2 SMNVEV come from the germline V gene (reference sequence). V was clipped by 7 bases and J by 5 bases, with 12 bases between them. This CDR3 is built from 13 residues. CDR3 coding DNA: TGTGCCAGCAATCCGACAGGAAACAATGAGCAGTTCTTC. This encodes CASNPTGNNEQFF.

The chain is built from TRBV13 and TRBJ2-4; D gene uncertain. Germline V gene data show CDR1 as PRHDT and CDR2 as FYEKMQ (reference sequence). V was pared by 4 bases and J by 0 bases, with 7 bases between. The CDR3 length is 14 residues. CDR3 DNA sequence: TGTGCCAGCAGCTACCGACTAGCCAAAAACATTCAGTACTTC. Translating it yields CASSYRLAKNIQYF.

In DNA, the CDR3 is TGTGCCAGCGGCATCAATGAGCAGTTCTTC. Its protein product is CASGINEQFF. The chain has TRBV27 and TRBJ2-1; D unresolved. Per germline, CDR1 MNHEY and CDR2 SMNVEV (reference sequence). V was shortened by 8 bases and J by 6 bases, with 5 bases between the two germline ends. This CDR3 has 10 amino acids.

The chain is built from TRBV29-1 and TRBJ2-1, with 8 bases matching TRBD2. CDR3 length equals 16 residues. V shed 5 bases, J shed 8 bases, and the junction held 17 bases outside the gene matches. Per germline, CDR1 SQVTM and CDR2 ANQGSEA. CDR3 residues: CSVPIAGGLPWHEQFF. CDR3 DNA: TGCAGCGTTCCTATCGCGGGAGGCCTTCCTTGGCATGAGCAGTTCTTC.